A few counts support the clone carrying this T cell receptor beta chain. Its antigen is not identified. This sample is drawn from a study of T cells after yellow fever vaccination. Whole-study context: When fractions had low cell numbers, they were prepared with SMART-Seq v4 Ultra Low Input.

Germline V CDR1 and CDR2: LGHNA, YSLEER. Deletions cut 4 bases from V and 5 bases from J, with 14 bases between. The CDR3 extends over 14 amino acids. Findings of the study overall: From the bulk population, abundant clonotypes could contaminate and appear within FACS-sorted repertoires. Booster sampling recovered most clones from primary vaccination (approximately 97% CD4, 88% CD8). Weaker overall, the secondary response nonetheless peaked faster (day 5 versus 15).

TCRdb reprocessed the 5' RACE reads with MiXCR, giving one entry per CDR3 protein. The data contain some 550,000 distinct CDR3 sequences, about a fifth of them singletons. The chain uses TRBV4-3 and TRBJ2-5, with unresolved D. This material consisted of PBMCs, taken 15 days after the yellow fever booster vaccination. This sequence was found in a man aged 25-45 years who received the YFV17D yellow fever vaccine. The CDR3 reads CASSRWASWETQYF. In DNA form, the CDR3 reads TGCGCCAGCAGCCGTTGGGCCAGTTGGGAGACCCAGTACTTC.